A selection of T cell receptor beta chains follows, all from one sample in a study of shared clonotypes between healthy human individuals. The table came from immunoSEQ multiplex PCR; TCRdb's copy has only in-frame clones and leaves some out. The table has some 2 million clones, roughly 96% seen once. The sequenced sample was naive CD4+ T cells sorted from blood. These receptor sequences come from a man aged 18 to 30 in good health. CDR3s include the opening cysteine and the closing phenylalanine or tryptophan. D genes are given only for firm matches. Clone size appears in some rows only: once, few, many, or a class for an expanded clone.

d_call: NA; j_call: TRBJ2-7; clone_size: once; v_call: TRBV18; cdr3_nt: TGTGCCAGCTCACCAGGGCCAGTCCCCGAGCAGTACTTC; cdr3_aa: CASSPGPVPEQYF
d_call: NA; j_call: TRBJ1-1; clone_size: NA; v_call: TRBV7-2; cdr3_nt: TGTGCCAGCAGCTTAGTGTCTTACAAGCACACTGAAGCTTTCTTT; cdr3_aa: CASSLVSYKHTEAFF
d_call: NA; j_call: TRBJ2-2; clone_size: NA; v_call: TRBV6-6; cdr3_nt: TGTGCCTCCTCTTCGGTAGGCGGGGCGAACACCGGGGAGCTGTTTTTT; cdr3_aa: CASSSVGGANTGELFF
d_call: NA; j_call: TRBJ2-7; clone_size: NA; v_call: TRBV27; cdr3_nt: TGTGCCAGCAGTCCGTCGTCCGGGTTGTGGGAGCAGTACTTC; cdr3_aa: CASSPSSGLWEQYF
d_call: NA; j_call: TRBJ1-2; clone_size: NA; v_call: TRBV6-1; cdr3_nt: TGTGCCAGCAGTGGAGGGTTTGGGATCTACACCTTC; cdr3_aa: CASSGGFGIYTF
d_call: NA; j_call: TRBJ2-2; clone_size: NA; v_call: TRBV5-4; cdr3_nt: TGTGCCAGCACCAGGGACTTAACCAACACCGGGGAGCTGTTTTTT; cdr3_aa: CASTRDLTNTGELFF
d_call: NA; j_call: TRBJ2-5; clone_size: NA; v_call: TRBV25-1; cdr3_nt: TGTGCCAGCAGCCGGGGGACTCTTTCCGCCGTGGCCCAAGAGACCCAGTACTTC; cdr3_aa: CASSRGTLSAVAQETQYF
d_call: NA; j_call: TRBJ2-1; clone_size: NA; v_call: TRBV10-3; cdr3_nt: TGTGCCATCAGTGCCCTAGCCCCTATTTACAATGAGCAGTTCTTC; cdr3_aa: CAISALAPIYNEQFF
d_call: TRBD2; j_call: TRBJ2-5; clone_size: once; v_call: TRBV2; cdr3_nt: TGTGCCAGCAGTGGACCTAGCGGGGGGGCCCAAGAGACCCAGTACTTC; cdr3_aa: CASSGPSGGAQETQYF
d_call: NA; j_call: TRBJ1-4; clone_size: NA; v_call: TRBV28; cdr3_nt: TGTGCCAGCATGGAAGCGGGAAAACTGTTTTTT; cdr3_aa: CASMEAGKLFF
d_call: NA; j_call: TRBJ2-5; clone_size: NA; v_call: TRBV1; cdr3_nt: TGCACCAGCAGCCATCGGGACCCGACCCAGTACTTC; cdr3_aa: CTSSHRDPTQYF
d_call: NA; j_call: TRBJ1-3; clone_size: few; v_call: TRBV19; cdr3_nt: TGTGCCTCCATGTCATGGGCTACTGGAAACACCATATATTTT; cdr3_aa: CASMSWATGNTIYF
d_call: NA; j_call: TRBJ2-7; clone_size: NA; v_call: TRBV23-1; cdr3_nt: TGCGCCAGCATCAATGGGGGGCCCTCCTACGAGCAGTACTTC; cdr3_aa: CASINGGPSYEQYF
d_call: NA; j_call: TRBJ1-2; clone_size: NA; v_call: TRBV28; cdr3_nt: TGTGCCAGCAGTTTTCTGGGGGGTCCAACCTATGGCTACACCTTC; cdr3_aa: CASSFLGGPTYGYTF
d_call: NA; j_call: TRBJ2-7; clone_size: NA; v_call: TRBV7-9; cdr3_nt: TGTGCCAGCAGCCGTCCGGGACCGTCCTACGAGCAGTACTTC; cdr3_aa: CASSRPGPSYEQYF
d_call: NA; j_call: TRBJ2-2; clone_size: NA; v_call: TRBV19; cdr3_nt: TGTGCCAGTAGCTTTCGTTCGGGACGATCGACCGGGGAGCTGTTTTTT; cdr3_aa: CASSFRSGRSTGELFF
d_call: NA; j_call: TRBJ1-5; clone_size: NA; v_call: TRBV19; cdr3_nt: TGTGCCAGTAGTATCGACGGACTCAATCAGCCCCAGCATTTT; cdr3_aa: CASSIDGLNQPQHF
d_call: NA; j_call: TRBJ2-5; clone_size: NA; v_call: TRBV6-1; cdr3_nt: TGTGCCAGCCTAATAGGGGCCCGCGTGGAGACCCAGTACTTC; cdr3_aa: CASLIGARVETQYF
d_call: NA; j_call: TRBJ1-1; clone_size: NA; v_call: TRBV2; cdr3_nt: TGTGCCAGCAGAGAGGGCAGGTCGAACACTGAAGCTTTCTTT; cdr3_aa: CASREGRSNTEAFF
d_call: NA; j_call: TRBJ2-2; clone_size: NA; v_call: TRBV11-3; cdr3_nt: TGTGCCAGCAGCTTAGGTGGATCGAACACCGGGGAGCTGTTTTTT; cdr3_aa: CASSLGGSNTGELFF
d_call: NA; j_call: TRBJ2-7; clone_size: NA; v_call: TRBV14; cdr3_nt: TGTGCCAGCAGCCAAGATCGGTCCTGGAGCACCTACGAGCAGTACTTC; cdr3_aa: CASSQDRSWSTYEQYF
d_call: NA; j_call: TRBJ1-1; clone_size: NA; v_call: TRBV28; cdr3_nt: TGTGCCAGCAGTCTGGGGTACACTGAAGCTTTCTTT; cdr3_aa: CASSLGYTEAFF